A single sample gave rise to the 20 T cell receptor beta chains below, sequenced in a study of vaccination effects on CD4 cells after COVID-19. Method: immunoSEQ multiplex PCR; TCRdb's copy keeps in-frame clones and lacks some. The table has around 66,000 clones, 70% to 85% seen once; the top ten hold approximately 3.7%. No cognate antigen is known for these TCRs. In the ViraFEST assay, antigen-specific CD4+ clonotypes were identified by expansion after peptide-pool stimulation. It was after 10 days of culture that CD4+ T cells were isolated. In the vaccine recipients, nucleocapsid antibodies were negative and there was no prior SARS-CoV-2 infection. This material consisted of CD4+ T cells from PBMCs cultured with HCoV-OC43 spike peptides, taken before COVID-19 vaccination. Regarding subset: HCoV-OC43 spike overlapping peptide pool stimulation. These TCRs come from a human donor who received a COVID-19 vaccine.

The genes are TRBV5-1 and TRBJ2-3; D unresolved. The CDR3 sequence is 13 residues long. Germline V gives CDR1 SGHRS, CDR2 YFSETQ. V was clipped by 3 bases and J by 10 bases, with 15 bases between them. As DNA, the CDR3 is TGCGCCAGCAGCTGGGAATTTGGGTTGTCGCAGTATTTT. Translating gives CASSWEFGLSQYF.

This CDR3 is CASGEDLQDYNEQFF. The CDR3 region has the DNA TGCGCCAGCGGGGAAGATCTCCAAGACTACAATGAGCAGTTCTTC. J is TRBJ2-1 and V is TRBV5-1; D is unresolved. Germline values: CDR1 SGHRS, CDR2 YFSETQ. This CDR3 comprises 15 residues. Trimming shortened V by 7 bases and J by 3 bases, and 17 bases separated the two germline ends.

This clone was counted between two and nine times. The V gene is TRBV12-3 or TRBV12-4, the J gene TRBJ1-1, with unresolved D. CDR3 length: 13 amino acids. V lost 5 bases and J lost 4, with 11 bases in between. The CDR3 DNA reads as TGTGCCAGCAGTACCTGGGTAGGCACTGAAGCTTTCTTT. Amino acids: CASSTWVGTEAFF.

This sequence joins TRBV7-9 and TRBJ2-7, with 7 positions matching TRBD1. Germline V lookup: CDR1 SEHNR, CDR2 FQNEAQ (reference sequence). The length of the CDR3 is 13 residues. V lost 1 base and J lost 7; bases outside the gene matches: 4. CDR3 loop: CASSLDRGREQYV. In nucleotides, the CDR3 is TGTGCCAGCAGCTTAGACAGGGGTCGGGAGCAGTACGTC.

The rearrangement links TRBV7-8 to TRBJ2-6; D not certain. From germline, CDR1 is SGHVS and CDR2 FQNEAQ. The germline V and J ends were trimmed by 2 bases and 1 base, with 12 bases remaining between them. The length of the CDR3 is 17 residues. The CDR3 nucleotides are TGTGCCAGCAGCTTACTGGGATATACATCTGGGGCCAACGTCCTGACTTTC. Its protein is CASSLLGYTSGANVLTF.

The chain recombines TRBV19 with TRBJ2-3; possible D gene TRBD1, 6 bases. Germline V gene sequence: CDR1 LNHDA, CDR2 SQIVND (reference sequence). Trimming removed 8 bases from V and 0 bases from J, with 15 bases in between. There are 15 residues in the CDR3. CDR3 region: CASSPQGISTDTQYF. For the CDR3, the DNA is TGTGCCAGTTCTCCACAGGGCATTAGCACAGATACGCAGTATTTT.

The J gene is TRBJ1-1, the V gene TRBV5-8; D call uncertain. V lost 7 bases and J lost 3, with 22 bases in between. From germline, CDR1 is SGHTS and CDR2 YDEGEE. The CDR3 length is 16 residues. The CDR3: CASPTPPGSWDTEAFF. As DNA, the CDR3 is TGTGCCAGCCCCACCCCTCCTGGGTCGTGGGACACTGAAGCTTTCTTT.

Only one count was recorded for this clone. The chain has TRBV7-9 and TRBJ1-3; D is undetermined. V was clipped by 5 bases and J by 11 bases, with 10 bases between them. CDR1 is SEHNR and CDR2 is FQNEAQ in the germline V gene (reference sequence). This CDR3 spans 11 amino acids. CDR3 sequence reads: CASSTYIPIYF. CDR3 nucleotides: TGTGCCAGCAGCACCTACATTCCCATATATTTT.

The CDR3 DNA reads as TGTGCCACCAGTGATACCACAGGGAGTTCCACAGATACGCAGTATTTT. Protein sequence: CATSDTTGSSTDTQYF. J is TRBJ2-3 and V is TRBV24-1; a possible D gene is TRBD1 (6 bases). Trimming cost V 3 bases and J 2 bases, with 14 bases left between them. The CDR3 consists of 16 residues. CDR1 and CDR2 from the germline V gene are KGHDR and SFDVKD.

This clone was observed a few times. The V gene is TRBV19, the J gene TRBJ1-5, with TRBD1 matching over 7 bases. Germline assignment: CDR1 LNHDA and CDR2 SQIVND (reference sequence). The CDR3 is 15 residues long. The junction had 13 bases not matched to a gene; V was cut back by 3 bases and J by 11 bases. The CDR3 nucleotides read TGTGCCAGTAGTATCAGGGACAGCCAGCCGCGGGCCCAGCATTTT. Translation gives CASSIRDSQPRAQHF.

This clone came up a few times. The chain recombines TRBV30 with TRBJ2-7; 9 bases map to TRBD1. CDR1 and CDR2 (germline): GTSNPN, SVGIG (reference sequence). Losses at the gene ends were 1 base for V and 7 bases for J; bases not matched to a gene: 11. This CDR3 is 15 amino acids long. As DNA, the CDR3 is TGTGCCTGGAGTGCTCGACTAGGGGGACAGGGAGAGCAGTACGTC. Its protein product is CAWSARLGGQGEQYV.

The chain recombines TRBV6-6 with TRBJ2-7; D may be TRBD2 (5 bases). The V end lost 5 bases, the J end lost 0 bases, and 11 bases lay between the germline ends. The CDR3 contains 14 residues. CDR1 MNHNY and CDR2 SVGAGI come from the germline V gene (reference sequence). The chain's CDR3 is CASSRVGSSYEQYV. CDR3 bases: TGTGCCAGCAGTCGGGTGGGGAGCTCCTACGAGCAGTACGTC.

This sequence joins TRBV6-5 and TRBJ1-3; unclear D gene. Per germline, CDR1 MNHEY and CDR2 SVGAGI. Trimming left V 0 bases short and J 0 bases short, with 9 bases between. The CDR3 extends over 16 amino acids. CDR3 in DNA: TGTGCCAGCAGTTACTCCGCAGGCGACTCTGGAAACACCATATATTTT. It specifies CASSYSAGDSGNTIYF.

The chain employs TRBV28 and TRBJ1-1; 8 bases line up with TRBD1. From germline, CDR1 is MDHEN and CDR2 SYDVKM. The CDR3 length is 16 residues. Trimming cost V 5 bases and J 5 bases; bases outside gene matches: 13. CDR3 nucleotide sequence: TGTGCCAGCAGTCCCCAGGGGGCAGGGTTTGGGACTGAAGCTTTCTTT. It specifies CASSPQGAGFGTEAFF.

This chain uses TRBV5-1 with TRBJ2-5; D may be TRBD2 (5 bases). The CDR3 has 15 residues. Germline lookup yields CDR1 SGHRS and CDR2 YFSETQ. Trimming pared 0 bases from V and 2 bases from J, leaving 11 bases between. CDR3 region: CASSLVLDPQETQYF. CDR3 nucleotide sequence: TGCGCCAGCAGCTTGGTACTAGACCCTCAAGAGACCCAGTACTTC. Variable domain in full (rest from reference TRBV5-1 and TRBJ2-5): KAGVTQTPRYLIKTRGQQVTLSCSPISGHRSVSWYQQTPGQGLQFLFEYFSETQRNKGNFPGRFSGRQFSNSRSEMNVSTLELGDSALYLCASSLVLDPQETQYFGPGTRLLVL.

The chain uses TRBV10-2 and TRBJ2-1; D gene unclear. The CDR3 length is 15 residues. Trimming took 6 bases from V and 3 from J, leaving 15 bases between them. Germline CDR1 reads WSHSY; CDR2 reads SAAADI. The CDR3 DNA follows: TGCGCCAGCAGCCTTCGGACGGCGTTCTACAATGAGCAGTTCTTC. Residues: CASSLRTAFYNEQFF.

By proportion, this clone is medium-sized. The CDR3 loop is CASSSEGRGSYEQYV. CDR3 bases: TGTGCCAGCAGCTCCGAGGGTAGGGGCTCCTACGAGCAGTACGTC. V is TRBV11-2 and J is TRBJ2-7, with D possibly being TRBD1 or TRBD2 (5 bases each). CDR3 length: 15 amino acids. Germline CDR1 reads SGHAT; CDR2 reads FQNNGV. The V end was cut by 4 bases, the J end by 0 bases, with 13 bases between.

The chain employs TRBV28 and TRBJ1-5, with 8 bases that match TRBD1. The CDR3 is made up of 14 amino acids. Germline CDR1 and CDR2: MDHEN and SYDVKM. Trimming took 4 bases from V and 2 from J; bases not matched to a gene: 1. CDR3 sequence (DNA): TGTGCCAGCAGTTCGGGACAGGGCAATCAGCCCCAGCATTTT. It yields the protein CASSSGQGNQPQHF. The variable domain in full, with the rest retrieved from reference TRBV28 and TRBJ1-5, is DVKVTQSSRYLVKRTGEKVFLECVQDMDHENMFWYRQDPGLGLRLIYFSYDVKMKEKGDIPEGYSVSREKKERFSLILESASTNQTSMYLCASSSGQGNQPQHFGDGTRLSIL.

The chain combines TRBV7-9 with TRBJ1-4; D is uncertain. Trimming pared 3 bases from V and 3 bases from J, leaving 11 bases between. Per germline, CDR1 SEHNR and CDR2 FQNEAQ (reference sequence). This CDR3 contains 15 residues. The DNA of the CDR3 is TGTGCCAGCAGCTTGGTCACCGGGGCTAATGAAAAACTGTTTTTT. Protein product: CASSLVTGANEKLFF.

This clone was seen just once. The chain employs TRBV9 and TRBJ1-5; D is uncertain. Germline CDR1 and CDR2: SGDLS and YYNGEE. This CDR3 contains 13 residues. The V and J ends lost 2 bases and 4 bases respectively, with 7 bases between them. The CDR3 protein is CASSVEVNQPQHF. The DNA of the CDR3 is TGTGCCAGCAGCGTCGAGGTTAATCAGCCCCAGCATTTT.